The subject of this entry is one T cell receptor beta chain. This record belongs to a study of control samples from healthy donors and cancer patients. Profiled with immunoSEQ multiplex PCR; TCRdb holds only in-frame clones, not every one. The repertoire holds about 43,000 clones, with about 95% as singletons. Sample: blood. The receptor was derived from a man between 60 and 70 years old in good health.

In DNA form, the CDR3 reads TGTGCCAGCAGCCCACTTCCCACTTCCACAGATACGCAGTATTTT. As protein: CASSPLPTSTDTQYF. The V and J genes are TRBV7-9 and TRBJ2-3, with D unresolved. V was shortened by 5 bases and J by 2 bases, with 14 bases between the two germline ends. CDR3 size: 15 residues. Germline V lookup: CDR1 SEHNR, CDR2 FQNEAQ (reference sequence).